This TCR beta chain was observed in a study of blood T cells in healthy people across ages. They isolated at least 6 million PBMCs from each sample. The study, taken as a whole, reports: Age brought a roughly linear fall in TCR beta diversity measured per million T cells.

As concerns this clonotype: Its cognate antigen is unknown.

The germline V gene encodes CDR1 SEHNR and CDR2 FQNEAQ (reference sequence). The CDR3 runs 13 residues. V lost 8 bases and J lost 4; bases outside the gene matches: 3. It was with a sample-barcoded 5' primer and a J-beta primer mix that a second PCR of roughly 7 to 12 cycles was run. All cDNA molecules were each tagged by a template-switch adaptor with 12 random nucleotides. TCRdb redid the calling of the 5' RACE reads with MiXCR, one entry per CDR3 protein. The sample holds roughly 410,000 distinct CDR3 sequences, approximately 51% seen once. The clonotype comes from a man in his 60s in good health. Sample: blood. V is TRBV7-9 and J is TRBJ2-2; TRBD2 agrees at 8 bases. The CDR3 DNA reads TGTGCCAGCGGACTAGCAATCACCGGGGAGCTGTTTTTT. Translation: CASGLAITGELFF.